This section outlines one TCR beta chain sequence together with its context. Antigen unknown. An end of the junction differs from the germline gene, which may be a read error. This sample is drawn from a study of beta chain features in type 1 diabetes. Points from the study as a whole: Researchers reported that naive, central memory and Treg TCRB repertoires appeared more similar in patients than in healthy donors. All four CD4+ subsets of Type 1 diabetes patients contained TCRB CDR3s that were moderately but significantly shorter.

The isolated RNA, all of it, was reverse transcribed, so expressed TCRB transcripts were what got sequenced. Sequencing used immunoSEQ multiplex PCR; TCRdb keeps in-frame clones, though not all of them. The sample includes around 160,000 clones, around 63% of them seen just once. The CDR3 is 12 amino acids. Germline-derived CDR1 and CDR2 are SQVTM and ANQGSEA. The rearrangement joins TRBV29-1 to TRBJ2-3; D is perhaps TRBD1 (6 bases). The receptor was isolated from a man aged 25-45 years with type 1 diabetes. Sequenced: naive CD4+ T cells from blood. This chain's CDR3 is CSVEDVGAQLSF. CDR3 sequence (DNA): TGCAGCGTTGAAGATGTGGGGGCTCAGCTGTCTTTT.